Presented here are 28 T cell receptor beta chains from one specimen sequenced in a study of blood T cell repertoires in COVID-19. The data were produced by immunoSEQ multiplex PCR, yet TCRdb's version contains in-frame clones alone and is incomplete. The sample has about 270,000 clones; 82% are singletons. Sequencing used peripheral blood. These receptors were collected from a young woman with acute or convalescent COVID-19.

The CDR3 protein is CASSSRGQGEAEAFF. The CDR3 region has the DNA TGCGCCAGCAGCTCTCGCGGACAGGGGGAGGCTGAAGCTTTCTTT. V gene TRBV5-1 combines with J gene TRBJ1-1; TRBD1 matches 10 bases. V gave up 3 bases and J gave up 6 bases; unmatched junction bases: 8. Germline values: CDR1 SGHRS, CDR2 YFSETQ. The CDR3 is 15 residues long.

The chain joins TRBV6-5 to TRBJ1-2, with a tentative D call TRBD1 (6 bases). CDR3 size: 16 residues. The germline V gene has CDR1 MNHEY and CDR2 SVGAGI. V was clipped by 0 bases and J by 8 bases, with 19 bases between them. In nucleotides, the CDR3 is TGTGCCAGCAGTTACTCCACAGGGTATTTCCGGGAAGGCTACACCTTC. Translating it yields CASSYSTGYFREGYTF.

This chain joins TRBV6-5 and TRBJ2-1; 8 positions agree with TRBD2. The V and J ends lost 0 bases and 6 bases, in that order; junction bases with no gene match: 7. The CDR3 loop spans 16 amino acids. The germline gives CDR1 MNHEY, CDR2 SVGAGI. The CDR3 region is CASSYSGLVRPNEQFF. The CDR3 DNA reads TGTGCCAGCAGTTACTCGGGACTAGTGCGGCCCAATGAGCAGTTCTTC.

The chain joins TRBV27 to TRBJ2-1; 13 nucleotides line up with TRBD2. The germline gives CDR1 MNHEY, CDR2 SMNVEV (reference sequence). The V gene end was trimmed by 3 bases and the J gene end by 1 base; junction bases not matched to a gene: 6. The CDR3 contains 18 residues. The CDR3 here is CASSFRLAGGASYNEQFF. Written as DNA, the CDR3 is TGTGCCAGCAGTTTCCGACTAGCGGGAGGAGCATCCTACAATGAGCAGTTCTTC.

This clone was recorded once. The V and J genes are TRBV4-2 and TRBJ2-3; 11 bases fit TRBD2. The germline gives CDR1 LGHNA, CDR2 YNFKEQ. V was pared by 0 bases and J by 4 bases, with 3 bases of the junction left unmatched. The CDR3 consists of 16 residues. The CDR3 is CASSQDLAGGADTQYF. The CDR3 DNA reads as TGTGCCAGCAGCCAAGATCTAGCGGGAGGTGCAGATACGCAGTATTTT.

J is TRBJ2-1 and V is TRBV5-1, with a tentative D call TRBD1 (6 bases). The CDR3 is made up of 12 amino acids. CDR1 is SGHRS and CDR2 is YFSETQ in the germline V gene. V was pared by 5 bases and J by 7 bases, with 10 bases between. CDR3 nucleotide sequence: TGCGCCAGCAGTCCAACAGGGAATGAGCAGTTCTTC. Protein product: CASSPTGNEQFF.

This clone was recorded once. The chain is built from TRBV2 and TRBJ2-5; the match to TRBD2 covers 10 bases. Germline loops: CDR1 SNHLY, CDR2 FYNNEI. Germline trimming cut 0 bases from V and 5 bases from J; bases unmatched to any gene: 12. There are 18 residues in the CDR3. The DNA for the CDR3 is TGTGCCAGCAGTGAAGCGCTTGGAACTAGCGGGGCCCGGGAGACCCAGTACTTC. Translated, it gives CASSEALGTSGARETQYF.

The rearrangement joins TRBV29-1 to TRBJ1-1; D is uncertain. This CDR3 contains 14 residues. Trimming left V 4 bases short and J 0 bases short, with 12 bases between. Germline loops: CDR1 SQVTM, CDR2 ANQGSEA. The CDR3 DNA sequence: TGCAGCGTTGGGCCACATAACATGAACACTGAAGCTTTCTTT. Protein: CSVGPHNMNTEAFF. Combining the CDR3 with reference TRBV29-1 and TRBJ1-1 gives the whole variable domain SAVISQKPSRDICQRGTSLTIQCQVDSQVTMMFWYRQQPGQSLTLIATANQGSEATYESGFVIDKFPISRPNLTFSTLTVSNMSPEDSSIYLCSVGPHNMNTEAFFGQGTRLTVV.

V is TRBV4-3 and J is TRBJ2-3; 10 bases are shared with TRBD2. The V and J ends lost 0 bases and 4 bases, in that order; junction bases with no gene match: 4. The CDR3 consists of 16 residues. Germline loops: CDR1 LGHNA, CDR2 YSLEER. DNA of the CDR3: TGCGCCAGCAGCCAAGAGGGGACTAGCGCGGCAGATACGCAGTATTTT. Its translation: CASSQEGTSAADTQYF.

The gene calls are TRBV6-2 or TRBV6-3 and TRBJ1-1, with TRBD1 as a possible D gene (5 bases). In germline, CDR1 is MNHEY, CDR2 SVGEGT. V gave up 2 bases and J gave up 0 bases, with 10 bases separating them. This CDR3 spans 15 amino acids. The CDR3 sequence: CASSYVGQLNTEAFF. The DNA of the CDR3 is TGTGCCAGCAGTTACGTCGGACAACTGAACACTGAAGCTTTCTTT.

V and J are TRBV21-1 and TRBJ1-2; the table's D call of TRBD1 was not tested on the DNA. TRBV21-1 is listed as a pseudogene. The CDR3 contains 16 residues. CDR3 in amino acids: CASSKVGTGGYYGYTF. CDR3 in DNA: TGTGCCAGCAGCAAGGTGGGGACAGGGGGCTACTATGGCTACACCTTC.

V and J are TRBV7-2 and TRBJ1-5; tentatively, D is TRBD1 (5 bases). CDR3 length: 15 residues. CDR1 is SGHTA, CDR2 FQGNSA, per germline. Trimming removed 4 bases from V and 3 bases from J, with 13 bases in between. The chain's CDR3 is CASSSGGVVNQPQHF. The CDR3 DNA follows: TGTGCCAGCAGCTCCGGGGGGGTGGTCAATCAGCCCCAGCATTTT.

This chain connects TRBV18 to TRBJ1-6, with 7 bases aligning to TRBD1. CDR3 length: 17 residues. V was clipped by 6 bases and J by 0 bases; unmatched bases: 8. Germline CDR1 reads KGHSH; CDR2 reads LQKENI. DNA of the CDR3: TGTGCCAGCTCCAACGAGGGGGCCCACTCCTATAATTCACCCCTCCACTTT. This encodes CASSNEGAHSYNSPLHF.

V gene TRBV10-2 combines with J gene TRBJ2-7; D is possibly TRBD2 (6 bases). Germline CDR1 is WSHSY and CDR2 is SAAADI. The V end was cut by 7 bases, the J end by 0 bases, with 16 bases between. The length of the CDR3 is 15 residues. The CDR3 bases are TGCGCCAGCAATAGCGGCGGGATGCTCTCCTACGAGCAGTACTTC. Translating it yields CASNSGGMLSYEQYF.

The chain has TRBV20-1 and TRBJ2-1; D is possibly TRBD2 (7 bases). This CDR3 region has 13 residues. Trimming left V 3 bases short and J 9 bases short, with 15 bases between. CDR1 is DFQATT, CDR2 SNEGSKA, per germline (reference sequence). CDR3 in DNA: TGCAGTGCTAGTCGGACTAGGGGGGGTGAGCAGTTCTTC. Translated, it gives CSASRTRGGEQFF.

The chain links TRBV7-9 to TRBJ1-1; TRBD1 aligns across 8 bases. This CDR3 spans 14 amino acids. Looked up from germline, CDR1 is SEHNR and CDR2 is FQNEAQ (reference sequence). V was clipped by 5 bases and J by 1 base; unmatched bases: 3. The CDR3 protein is CASSLQGANTEAFF. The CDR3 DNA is TGTGCCAGCAGCCTCCAGGGGGCGAACACTGAAGCTTTCTTT.

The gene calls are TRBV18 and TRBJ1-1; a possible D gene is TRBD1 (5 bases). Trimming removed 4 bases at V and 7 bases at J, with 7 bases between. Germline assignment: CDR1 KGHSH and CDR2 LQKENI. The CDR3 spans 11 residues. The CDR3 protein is CASSLDSEAFF. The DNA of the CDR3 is TGTGCCAGCTCACTCGACAGTGAAGCTTTCTTT.

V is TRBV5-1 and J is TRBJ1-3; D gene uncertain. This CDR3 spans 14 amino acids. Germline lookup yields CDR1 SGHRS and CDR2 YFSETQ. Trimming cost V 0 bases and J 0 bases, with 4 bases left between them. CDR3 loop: CASSLESSGNTIYF. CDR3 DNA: TGCGCCAGCAGCTTGGAGAGCTCTGGAAACACCATATATTTT.

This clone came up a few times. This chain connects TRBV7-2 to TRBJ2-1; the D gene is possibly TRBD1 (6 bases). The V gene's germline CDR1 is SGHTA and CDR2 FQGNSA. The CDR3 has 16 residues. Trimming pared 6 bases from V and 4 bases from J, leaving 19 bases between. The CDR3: CASRPQGQELYNEQFF. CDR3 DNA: TGTGCCAGCAGGCCGCAGGGACAAGAACTTTACAATGAGCAGTTCTTC.

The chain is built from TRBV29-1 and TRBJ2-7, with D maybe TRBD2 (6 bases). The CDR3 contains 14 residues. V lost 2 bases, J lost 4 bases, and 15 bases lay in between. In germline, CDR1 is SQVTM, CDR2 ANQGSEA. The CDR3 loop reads CSVEWTGEGYEQYF. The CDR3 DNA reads TGCAGCGTTGAATGGACGGGAGAGGGGTACGAGCAGTACTTC.

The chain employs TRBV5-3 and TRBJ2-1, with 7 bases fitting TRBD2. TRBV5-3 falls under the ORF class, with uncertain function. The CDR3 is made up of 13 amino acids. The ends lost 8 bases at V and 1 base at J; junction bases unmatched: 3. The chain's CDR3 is CARRGFSYNEQFF. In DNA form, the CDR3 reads TGTGCCAGGCGGGGGTTTTCCTACAATGAGCAGTTCTTC.

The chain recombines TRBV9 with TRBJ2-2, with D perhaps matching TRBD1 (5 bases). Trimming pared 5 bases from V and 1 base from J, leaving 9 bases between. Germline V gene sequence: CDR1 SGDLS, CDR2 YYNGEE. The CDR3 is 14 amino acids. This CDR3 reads CASRNRLNTGELFF. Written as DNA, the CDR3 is TGTGCCAGCAGAAACAGGCTGAACACCGGGGAGCTGTTTTTT. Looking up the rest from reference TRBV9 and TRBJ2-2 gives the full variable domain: DSGVTQTPKHLITATGQRVTLRCSPRSGDLSVYWYQQSLDQGLQFLIQYYNGEERAKGNILERFSAQQFPDLHSELNLSSLELGDSALYFCASRNRLNTGELFFGEGSRLTVL.

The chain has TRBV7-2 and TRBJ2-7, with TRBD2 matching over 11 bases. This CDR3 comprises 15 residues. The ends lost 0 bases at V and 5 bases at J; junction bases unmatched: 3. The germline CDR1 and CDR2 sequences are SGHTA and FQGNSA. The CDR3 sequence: CASSLATSGTNEQYF. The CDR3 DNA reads TGTGCCAGCAGCTTAGCGACTAGCGGGACCAACGAGCAGTACTTC.

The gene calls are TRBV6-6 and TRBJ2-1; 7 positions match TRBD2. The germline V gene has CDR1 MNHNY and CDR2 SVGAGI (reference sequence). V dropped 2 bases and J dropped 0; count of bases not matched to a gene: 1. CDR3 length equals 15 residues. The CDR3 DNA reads TGTGCCAGCAGTTACAGCGGGGCCTCCTACAATGAGCAGTTCTTC. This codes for CASSYSGASYNEQFF.

The CDR3 here is CASSLFGGVPGELFF. Here the CDR3 DNA reads TGTGCCAGTAGTCTATTCGGGGGGGTACCCGGGGAGCTGTTTTTT. The chain is built from TRBV19 and TRBJ2-2, with 8 bases matching TRBD2. Per the germline V gene, CDR1 is LNHDA and CDR2 is SQIVND (reference sequence). Germline trimming cut 5 bases from V and 6 bases from J; bases unmatched to any gene: 8. The CDR3 is made up of 15 amino acids. Looking up the rest from reference TRBV19 and TRBJ2-2 gives the full variable domain: DGGITQSPKYLFRKEGQNVTLSCEQNLNHDAMYWYRQDPGQGLRLIYYSQIVNDFQKGDIAEGYSVSREKKESFPLTVTSAQKNPTAFYLCASSLFGGVPGELFFGEGSRLTVL.

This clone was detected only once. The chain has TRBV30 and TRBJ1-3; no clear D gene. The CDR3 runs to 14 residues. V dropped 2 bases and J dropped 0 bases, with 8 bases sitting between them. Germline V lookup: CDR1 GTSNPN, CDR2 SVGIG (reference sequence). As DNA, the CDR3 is TGTGCCTGGAGTTCCTTCCCCTCTGGAAACACCATATATTTT. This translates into CAWSSFPSGNTIYF.

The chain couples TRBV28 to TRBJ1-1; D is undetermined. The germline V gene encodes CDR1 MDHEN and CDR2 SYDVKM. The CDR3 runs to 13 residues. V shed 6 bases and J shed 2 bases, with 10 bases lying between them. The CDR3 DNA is TGTGCCAGCAGCCGCCCAGGAAACACTGAAGCTTTCTTT. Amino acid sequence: CASSRPGNTEAFF.

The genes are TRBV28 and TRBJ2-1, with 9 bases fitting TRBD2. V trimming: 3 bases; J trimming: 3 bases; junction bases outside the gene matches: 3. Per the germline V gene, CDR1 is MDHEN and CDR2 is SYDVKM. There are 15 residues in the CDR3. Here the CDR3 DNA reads TGTGCCAGCAGTTTCGAGACTAGCGGCTACAATGAGCAGTTCTTC. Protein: CASSFETSGYNEQFF.